One T cell receptor (beta chain) is described in this entry. At the DNA level, this CDR3 is encoded by other sequences in the same sample as well. This specimen belongs to a study of blood T cell repertoires in COVID-19. Study information: There were acute and convalescent COVID-19 samples, and they came from the United States, Italy and Spain. T cells, B-cell-depleted T cells, or PBMCs supplied cDNA or gDNA.

Per the germline V gene, CDR1 is KGHDR and CDR2 is SFDVKD. CDR3 length: 15 amino acids. V was clipped by 0 bases and J by 2 bases; unmatched bases: 2. Original data processing: Quantification of nucleated cells was approximated via reference gene primer amplification. Clones were read by immunoSEQ multiplex PCR, and TCRdb kept only the in-frame ones, dropping some. That table furnishes V, J and clone size, whereas the DNA furnished D and trimming. Of under 300,000 clones in the sample, roughly 86% were seen once. The chain employs TRBV24-1 and TRBJ1-2; 7 bases are shared with TRBD1. The specimen sequenced was peripheral blood. The receptor comes from an older woman with active or convalescent COVID-19. In nucleotides, the CDR3 is TGTGCCACCAGTGATTTGCAGGGGGGAAACTATGGCTACACCTTC. Translation: CATSDLQGGNYGYTF.